The next 25 T cell receptor beta chains were all read from a single sample in a study of CD8+ T cells in alopecia areata. The treatment is: oral pan-JAK inhibitor, 5-10 mg twice daily. Sequencing used cDNA as its template, made by extracting RNA and reverse transcribing it. The data were produced by immunoSEQ multiplex PCR, yet TCRdb's version contains in-frame clones alone and is incomplete. The sample holds 130,000 or so clones, roughly 55% seen once. The specimen comprised CD4+ T cells sorted from blood, sampled at week 4, from a patient treated with tofacitinib. The source is a human donor with alopecia areata.

This clone is medium-sized. The rearrangement joins TRBV6-6 to TRBJ2-2; no definite D call. The CDR3 runs 15 residues. Trimming removed 0 bases at V and 5 bases at J, with 10 bases between. Germline CDR1 reads MNHNY; CDR2 reads SVGAGI (reference sequence). CDR3 in amino acids: CASSYSWGTTGELFF. CDR3 nucleotides: TGTGCCAGCAGTTACTCTTGGGGAACTACCGGGGAGCTGTTTTTT.

The chain is built from TRBV27 and TRBJ2-3; 9 nucleotides align to TRBD2. This CDR3 is 15 amino acids long. Germline lookup yields CDR1 MNHEY and CDR2 SMNVEV (reference sequence). The V segment lost 6 bases and the J segment 3 bases; nucleotides outside the gene matches: 7. In nucleotides, the CDR3 is TGTGCCAGCAGCTTCGGGCTAGCGGGAACAGATACGCAGTATTTT. Amino acid sequence: CASSFGLAGTDTQYF.

This clone was detected a few times. The chain links TRBV15 to TRBJ1-5; 10 bases are a match to TRBD1. The V segment lost 5 bases and the J segment 3 bases; nucleotides outside the gene matches: 4. The CDR3 is 15 residues long. Germline CDR1 LNHNV, CDR2 YYDKDF (reference sequence). The CDR3, as DNA: TGTGCCACCAGCCGGGACAGGGGAAACAATCAGCCCCAGCATTTT. Amino acid sequence: CATSRDRGNNQPQHF.

V and J are TRBV7-2 and TRBJ2-4, with D uncertain. V was shortened by 0 bases and J by 8 bases, with 11 bases between the two germline ends. Germline CDR1 and CDR2: SGHTA and FQGNSA. CDR3 size: 14 residues. The CDR3 region is CASSLARQWDIQYF. CDR3 DNA sequence: TGTGCCAGCAGCTTAGCGAGGCAATGGGACATTCAGTACTTC.

This clone was seen a handful of times. The chain uses TRBV25-1 and TRBJ2-3; 8 positions match TRBD1. The CDR3 spans 16 residues. CDR1 is MGHDK and CDR2 is SYGVNS in the germline V gene. J was trimmed by 0 bases and V by 4 bases; bases with no gene match: 6. The CDR3 spells CASSGRTGISTDTQYF. CDR3 DNA sequence: TGTGCCAGCAGTGGCCGGACAGGGATTAGCACAGATACGCAGTATTTT.

This chain uses TRBV11-2 with TRBJ2-5; the D gene could be TRBD1 or TRBD2 (6 bases each). V was shortened by 5 bases and J by 5 bases, with 18 bases between the two germline ends. The CDR3 runs to 15 residues. Germline lookup yields CDR1 SGHAT and CDR2 FQNNGV. CDR3 protein: CASSPEGGRLETQYF. The CDR3 DNA follows: TGTGCCAGCAGCCCCGAGGGGGGCCGATTGGAGACCCAGTACTTC.

This chain joins TRBV6-5 and TRBJ2-3; unclear D gene. Germline V CDR1 and CDR2: MNHEY, SVGAGI. Deletions cut 5 bases from V and 8 bases from J, with 17 bases between. CDR3 size: 14 residues. CDR3 bases: TGTGCCAGCAGTCCGAATGGACCCCATGGTACGCAGTATTTT. Protein: CASSPNGPHGTQYF.

This chain links TRBV29-1 with TRBJ1-1; D ambiguous. Looked up from germline, CDR1 is SQVTM and CDR2 is ANQGSEA. With 4 bases removed from V and 0 bases from J, the gap between germline ends came to 9 bases. This CDR3 contains 13 residues. The CDR3 nucleotides read TGCAGCGTTGGTCAGCTACTGAACACTGAAGCTTTCTTT. As protein: CSVGQLLNTEAFF.

The sample holds a few counts of this clone. The chain uses TRBV7-2 and TRBJ2-1; TRBD2 is a possible D gene (6 bases). CDR1 SGHTA and CDR2 FQGNSA come from the germline V gene. Trimming shortened V by 1 base and J by 9 bases, and 19 bases separated the two germline ends. The CDR3 runs 16 residues. CDR3 coding DNA: TGTGCCAGCAGCTTAGTAGCGGCACCTTCCGGGGGTGAGCAGTTCTTC. Its translation is CASSLVAAPSGGEQFF.

In this sample, this clone turned up a few times. The chain is built from TRBV29-1 and TRBJ2-7; 9 nucleotides agree with TRBD1. V shed 5 bases and J 6 bases; nucleotides not matched to a gene: 8. CDR1 and CDR2 (germline): SQVTM, ANQGSEA. This CDR3 contains 13 residues. CDR3 nucleotide sequence: TGCAGCGTTCGCCCGGACAGGGGAGGCGAGCAGTACTTC. It is translated as CSVRPDRGGEQYF.

The chain uses TRBV23-1 and TRBJ2-1; 8 bases are shared with TRBD2. TRBV23-1 is identified as an open reading frame with a role that is uncertain. This CDR3 comprises 17 residues. V trimming: 7 bases; J trimming: 3 bases; junction bases outside the gene matches: 14. The CDR3 region has the DNA TGCGCCAGCATCCCAAAGCGGGGGCTAACCAACTACAATGAGCAGTTCTTC. Its protein is CASIPKRGLTNYNEQFF.

The table lists this clone with a few counts. In DNA, the CDR3 is TGTGCCAGTAGTAGGCCCGGAATCTACGAGCAGTACTTC. It encodes CASSRPGIYEQYF. This chain uses TRBV19 with TRBJ2-7; no clear D. Trimming pared 4 bases from V and 3 bases from J, leaving 10 bases between. The CDR3 loop spans 13 amino acids. Germline V gene lookup returns CDR1 LNHDA and CDR2 SQIVND (reference sequence). The full variable domain, with the rest looked up from reference TRBV19 and TRBJ2-7, is DGGITQSPKYLFRKEGQNVTLSCEQNLNHDAMYWYRQDPGQGLRLIYYSQIVNDFQKGDIAEGYSVSREKKESFPLTVTSAQKNPTAFYLCASSRPGIYEQYFGPGTRLTVT.

This chain links TRBV2 with TRBJ1-5; D is unclear. The CDR3 runs to 12 residues. Germline loops: CDR1 SNHLY, CDR2 FYNNEI. The V and J ends lost 7 bases and 0 bases respectively, with 4 bases between them. The CDR3 reads CASTVSNQPQHF. The CDR3 region has the DNA TGTGCCAGCACCGTTAGCAATCAGCCCCAGCATTTT.

V usage is TRBV27 and J usage is TRBJ2-7; no clear D gene. The CDR3 runs to 10 residues. Germline V gene lookup returns CDR1 MNHEY and CDR2 SMNVEV (reference sequence). Trimming left V 7 bases short and J 6 bases short, with 7 bases between. CDR3 coding DNA: TGTGCCAGCAACTCCCCCGAGCAGTACTTC. It encodes CASNSPEQYF.

The V call is TRBV5-1, the J call TRBJ1-1, with D uncertain. The CDR3 runs 13 residues. Germline V gene lookup returns CDR1 SGHRS and CDR2 YFSETQ. V was pared by 0 bases and J by 6 bases, with 9 bases between. DNA for the CDR3: TGCGCCAGCAGCTTGGACCAGAAGGCTGAAGCTTTCTTT. Translating it yields CASSLDQKAEAFF.

The rearrangement uses TRBV5-6 and TRBJ2-3, with D possibly TRBD1 on 6 matching bases. The CDR3 totals 15 residues. V was shortened by 2 bases and J by 1 base, with 11 bases between the two germline ends. The V gene's germline CDR1 is SGHDT and CDR2 YYEEEE. CDR3 loop: CASSLTGLRTDTQYF. CDR3 DNA sequence: TGTGCCAGCAGCTTAACAGGGCTTCGCACAGATACGCAGTATTTT.

This clone was seen once. The chain links TRBV30 to TRBJ1-2; no reliable D call. The CDR3 is 13 residues long. V was clipped by 3 bases and J by 2 bases, with 10 bases between them. Germline lookup yields CDR1 GTSNPN and CDR2 SVGIG (reference sequence). The CDR3 loop reads CAWRDTQNYGYTF. Here the CDR3 DNA reads TGTGCCTGGAGGGATACACAGAACTATGGCTACACCTTC.

The J gene is TRBJ2-5, the V gene TRBV19; tentatively, D is TRBD2 (6 bases). Germline CDR1 is LNHDA and CDR2 is SQIVND (reference sequence). The CDR3 contains 15 residues. Trimming cost V 5 bases and J 3 bases, with 16 bases left between them. CDR3 bases: TGTGCCAGTAGTGGGAGAGGGGTAGCGGAAGAGACCCAGTACTTC. Translated, it gives CASSGRGVAEETQYF.

This clone has a handful of counts. This rearrangement joins TRBV29-1 to TRBJ1-3; D might be TRBD1 (5 bases). This CDR3 comprises 15 residues. Trimming stripped 6 bases from V and 2 bases from J, with 17 bases between. Per the germline V gene, CDR1 is SQVTM and CDR2 is ANQGSEA. CDR3 amino acids: CSVAGQAGAGNTIYF. The CDR3 DNA is TGCAGCGTCGCTGGACAAGCTGGAGCTGGAAACACCATATATTTT. The variable domain in full, with the rest retrieved from reference TRBV29-1 and TRBJ1-3, is SAVISQKPSRDICQRGTSLTIQCQVDSQVTMMFWYRQQPGQSLTLIATANQGSEATYESGFVIDKFPISRPNLTFSTLTVSNMSPEDSSIYLCSVAGQAGAGNTIYFGEGSWLTVV.

The rearrangement links TRBV5-6 to TRBJ2-7; D is possibly TRBD1 (6 bases). V lost 4 bases, J lost 4 bases, and 15 bases lay in between. The CDR3 is made up of 14 amino acids. Germline lookup yields CDR1 SGHDT and CDR2 YYEEEE. The chain's CDR3 is CASSITGSPYEQYF. The CDR3 DNA sequence: TGTGCCAGCAGCATTACAGGGAGCCCATACGAGCAGTACTTC.

The rearrangement joins TRBV30 to TRBJ1-5; D might be TRBD1 (5 bases). Germline V gives CDR1 GTSNPN, CDR2 SVGIG (reference sequence). There are 13 residues in the CDR3. V was trimmed by 1 base and J by 9 bases, leaving 13 bases between them. The CDR3 region is CAWSGQGKGPQHF. The CDR3 nucleotides are TGTGCCTGGAGTGGGCAGGGAAAGGGGCCCCAGCATTTT.

This clone was picked up a small number of times. The chain uses TRBV7-2 and TRBJ2-2; D tentatively reads TRBD1 or TRBD2 (5 bases each). V lost 3 bases and J lost 7, with 15 bases in between. Per the germline V gene, CDR1 is SGHTA and CDR2 is FQGNSA. This CDR3 region has 15 residues. CDR3 sequence: CASSLATGASGELFF. CDR3 nucleotides: TGTGCCAGCAGCTTGGCGACCGGGGCGAGCGGGGAGCTGTTTTTT.

The rearrangement uses TRBV28 and TRBJ1-1; D is ambiguous. Per germline, CDR1 MDHEN and CDR2 SYDVKM. V was shortened by 9 bases and J by 7 bases, with 15 bases between the two germline ends. The CDR3 totals 12 residues. CDR3 sequence reads: CASHSLSVEAFF. Here the CDR3 DNA reads TGTGCCAGTCACAGTTTGTCGGTTGAAGCTTTCTTT.

This clone was observed a handful of times. This chain uses TRBV23-1 with TRBJ2-2; D gene ambiguous. TRBV23-1 counts as an open reading frame of uncertain function. Trimming took 0 bases from V and 5 from J, leaving 7 bases between them. This CDR3 spans 14 amino acids. The chain's CDR3 is CASSQSFKTGELFF. CDR3 DNA: TGCGCCAGCAGTCAATCGTTTAAAACCGGGGAGCTGTTTTTT.

V and J are TRBV29-1 and TRBJ1-2; possible D gene TRBD1, 6 bases. The germline V and J ends were trimmed by 2 bases and 4 bases, with 14 bases remaining between them. CDR3 length: 14 amino acids. In germline, CDR1 is SQVTM, CDR2 ANQGSEA. CDR3 sequence: CSVEILGAVYGYTF. The CDR3 nucleotides read TGCAGCGTTGAAATCCTGGGGGCAGTCTATGGCTACACCTTC.